These 27 T cell receptor beta chains were all obtained from the same sample, sequenced in a study of identical twins. MiXCR, run by TCRdb on the 5' RACE reads, gives a single entry per CDR3 protein. The sample lists 420,000 or so distinct CDR3 sequences, around 20% occurring once. The sample consisted of naive T cells sorted from blood. The source of these receptors is a man aged 45 to 65 in good health.

This chain joins TRBV7-9 and TRBJ1-1, with D possibly being TRBD1 (5 bases). Trimming removed 1 base at V and 4 bases at J, with 13 bases between. Germline V gene sequence: CDR1 SEHNR, CDR2 FQNEAQ (reference sequence). The CDR3 totals 15 residues. The CDR3 sequence: CASSLETGWGTEAFF. The CDR3 DNA reads as TGTGCCAGCAGCTTAGAAACAGGCTGGGGCACTGAAGCTTTCTTT.

Ten or more counts support this clonotype. This chain links TRBV12-3 or TRBV12-4 with TRBJ2-7; 7 positions agree with TRBD1. The CDR3 spans 12 residues. V shed 7 bases and J 4 bases; nucleotides not matched to a gene: 4. CDR3 sequence: CASTGDRYEQYF. The DNA of the CDR3 is TGTGCCAGCACTGGGGACAGATACGAGCAGTACTTC.

This clonotype was observed a single time. V gene TRBV6-1 combines with J gene TRBJ2-5, with 7 bases matching TRBD2. The CDR3 spans 15 residues. J gave up 1 base and V 6 bases, and 8 bases lay outside the gene matches. CDR1 and CDR2 (germline): MNHNS, SASEGT. This chain's CDR3 is CASSVAGRGQETQYF. CDR3 DNA: TGTGCCAGCAGCGTAGCGGGCCGGGGCCAAGAGACCCAGTACTTC.

The chain recombines TRBV18 with TRBJ1-1; 7 bases agree with TRBD1. The J segment lost 6 bases and the V segment lost 0 bases, leaving 10 bases of the junction unmatched. CDR3 length: 16 amino acids. Germline V gene sequence: CDR1 KGHSH, CDR2 LQKENI. The CDR3 DNA reads TGTGCCAGCTCACCACCCCGGACAGGCCCCGGGGCTGAAGCTTTCTTT. Amino acids: CASSPPRTGPGAEAFF.

The rearrangement links TRBV6-1 to TRBJ2-7; D gene unclear. V shed 6 bases and J shed 6 bases, with 15 bases lying between them. The CDR3 sequence is 13 residues long. The germline CDR1 and CDR2 sequences are MNHNS and SASEGT. The CDR3 loop is CASSLGLGPEQYF. The CDR3 DNA reads TGTGCCAGCAGCCTAGGGCTCGGTCCCGAGCAGTACTTC.

The V and J genes are TRBV20-1 and TRBJ2-7; 7 nucleotides match TRBD1. The CDR3 contains 13 residues. Trimming cost V 3 bases and J 4 bases; bases outside gene matches: 6. Germline V gene data show CDR1 as DFQATT and CDR2 as SNEGSKA (reference sequence). In DNA, the CDR3 is TGCAGTGCTAGGAGCAGGGGGTGGTACGAGCAGTACTTC. This encodes CSARSRGWYEQYF.

The chain is built from TRBV7-8 and TRBJ2-1, with 10 bases lining up with TRBD2. This CDR3 region has 15 residues. Per germline, CDR1 SGHVS and CDR2 FQNEAQ. J lost 10 bases, V lost 5 bases, and 11 bases had no gene match. This CDR3 reads CASSLGVAGGREQFF. The CDR3, as DNA: TGTGCCAGCAGCCTCGGAGTAGCGGGGGGCAGAGAGCAGTTCTTC.

This clonotype was seen at least ten times. The chain uses TRBV5-1 and TRBJ2-6; D uncertain. The germline V gene encodes CDR1 SGHRS and CDR2 YFSETQ. CDR3 length: 13 residues. Trimming took 6 bases from V and 1 from J, leaving 5 bases between them. CDR3 protein: CASIGSGANVLTF. CDR3 nucleotides: TGCGCCAGCATCGGATCTGGGGCCAACGTCCTGACTTTC. The full variable domain, in which reference TRBV5-1 and TRBJ2-6 provide the parts outside the CDR3, is KAGVTQTPRYLIKTRGQQVTLSCSPISGHRSVSWYQQTPGQGLQFLFEYFSETQRNKGNFPGRFSGRQFSNSRSEMNVSTLELGDSALYLCASIGSGANVLTFGAGSRLTVL.

A few counts support this clonotype. The chain has TRBV19 and TRBJ1-2; D gene uncertain. The germline V gene encodes CDR1 LNHDA and CDR2 SQIVND (reference sequence). The CDR3 runs 14 residues. V was trimmed by 4 bases and J by 0 bases, leaving 9 bases between them. CDR3 residues: CASSSAPSNYGYTF. DNA for the CDR3: TGTGCCAGTAGTAGCGCCCCCTCTAACTATGGCTACACCTTC.

The sample holds a few counts of this clonotype. The V and J genes are TRBV6-2 or TRBV6-3 and TRBJ2-7; D not certain. The CDR3 consists of 14 residues. The germline gives CDR1 MNHEY, CDR2 SVGEGT. V gave up 5 bases and J gave up 2 bases, with 13 bases separating them. The CDR3 coding sequence is TGTGCCAGCAGTCGATCCCGGGCGGCCTACGAGCAGTACTTC. Translating it yields CASSRSRAAYEQYF.

The chain is built from TRBV12-3 or TRBV12-4 and TRBJ2-3, with 8 bases that match TRBD2. The ends lost 5 bases at V and 0 bases at J; junction bases unmatched: 4. CDR3 length: 15 amino acids. This CDR3 reads CASSPGGPSTDTQYF. The CDR3 bases are TGTGCCAGCAGTCCGGGGGGGCCGAGCACAGATACGCAGTATTTT.

This clonotype has just a few counts. This sequence joins TRBV27 and TRBJ2-5; D is uncertain. The V end was cut by 5 bases, the J end by 5 bases, with 9 bases between. The germline V gene has CDR1 MNHEY and CDR2 SMNVEV (reference sequence). This CDR3 has 12 amino acids. CDR3 in amino acids: CASSQYGETQYF. Written as DNA, the CDR3 is TGTGCCAGCAGTCAGTATGGTGAGACCCAGTACTTC.

In its sample, this clonotype was seen a few times. This chain connects TRBV9 to TRBJ2-1, with TRBD2 as a possible D gene (6 bases). This CDR3 contains 15 residues. Trimming removed 0 bases from V and 3 bases from J, with 10 bases in between. Germline V gene data show CDR1 as SGDLS and CDR2 as YYNGEE. CDR3 in amino acids: CASSVGSSGYNEQFF. The CDR3 nucleotides are TGTGCCAGCAGCGTAGGAAGTAGCGGCTACAATGAGCAGTTCTTC.

V usage is TRBV5-5 and J usage is TRBJ2-2; weak D call: TRBD2 (6 bases). V gave up 4 bases and J gave up 5 bases, with 15 bases separating them. The CDR3 covers 15 residues. From germline, CDR1 is SGHKS and CDR2 YYEKEE (reference sequence). The CDR3 DNA is TGTGCCAGCAGCCCCCTAGCGCCAGGGACCGGGGAGCTGTTTTTT. The encoded protein is CASSPLAPGTGELFF.

The chain couples TRBV12-3 or TRBV12-4 to TRBJ1-2; possibly TRBD1 for D (6 bases). The CDR3 runs 14 residues. Trimming left V 5 bases short and J 5 bases short, with 15 bases between. Here the CDR3 DNA reads TGTGCCAGCAGTCCACCTTACAGGGATTATGGCTACACCTTC. Protein product: CASSPPYRDYGYTF.

There are a few counts of this clonotype. The chain uses TRBV11-2 and TRBJ2-1, with 11 bases fitting TRBD2. Trimming took 1 base from V and 7 from J; bases not matched to a gene: 15. This CDR3 has 19 amino acids. The germline gives CDR1 SGHAT, CDR2 FQNNGV. DNA for the CDR3: TGTGCCAGCAGCTTAGGAGGGGCTAGCGGGGGGCTACTTCTAAATGAGCAGTTCTTC. It is translated as CASSLGGASGGLLLNEQFF.

The gene calls are TRBV10-2 and TRBJ2-7; tentatively, D is TRBD1 (6 bases). This CDR3 is built from 13 residues. Germline lookup yields CDR1 WSHSY and CDR2 SAAADI. Trimming took 4 bases from V and 5 from J, leaving 12 bases between them. The CDR3 coding sequence is TGCGCCAGCAGTGCTAGGACAGCCCACGAGCAGTACTTC. Its translation is CASSARTAHEQYF.

The table lists this clonotype with a few counts. The CDR3 region is CSVGQGGRETQYF. The DNA of the CDR3 is TGCAGCGTGGGACAGGGCGGGAGAGAGACCCAGTACTTC. J is TRBJ2-5 and V is TRBV29-1; 9 bases line up with TRBD1. The CDR3 is 13 residues long. The germline CDR1 and CDR2 sequences are SQVTM and ANQGSEA. Trimming at V came to 6 bases and at J to 4 bases, leaving 6 bases not matched to a gene.

The J gene is TRBJ2-5, the V gene TRBV15; 8 bases line up with TRBD2. The V segment lost 3 bases and the J segment 5 bases; nucleotides outside the gene matches: 5. From germline, CDR1 is LNHNV and CDR2 YYDKDF (reference sequence). This CDR3 contains 14 residues. CDR3 loop: CATSRVAGRETQYF. The CDR3 bases are TGTGCCACCAGCAGGGTAGCGGGACGGGAGACCCAGTACTTC.

In its sample, this clonotype was seen many times. The chain combines TRBV6-1 with TRBJ2-1, with D perhaps TRBD1 (6 bases). CDR1 and CDR2 (germline): MNHNS, SASEGT. The CDR3 contains 15 residues. Trimming shortened V by 5 bases and J by 6 bases, and 17 bases separated the two germline ends. In DNA form, the CDR3 reads TGTGCCAGCAGTCAAGACCTTACAGGGTCCAATGAGCAGTTCTTC. Protein product: CASSQDLTGSNEQFF.

This clonotype has just a few counts. J is TRBJ2-1 and V is TRBV20-1; possibly TRBD2 for D (5 bases). Trimming pared 5 bases from V and 0 bases from J, leaving 14 bases between. Per the germline V gene, CDR1 is DFQATT and CDR2 is SNEGSKA (reference sequence). The CDR3 consists of 15 residues. The CDR3 sequence is CSASAGFSSYNEQFF. CDR3 sequence (DNA): TGCAGTGCTTCCGCGGGCTTCAGCTCCTACAATGAGCAGTTCTTC.

The chain employs TRBV28 and TRBJ1-5, with TRBD1 as a possible D gene (5 bases). V lost 5 bases and J 6 bases, leaving 8 bases between the germline ends. The CDR3 totals 12 residues. Germline lookup yields CDR1 MDHEN and CDR2 SYDVKM. CDR3 sequence reads: CASSPQGQPQHF. CDR3 nucleotides: TGTGCCAGCAGTCCCCAGGGTCAGCCCCAGCATTTT. Full variable domain (remainder filled in from reference TRBV28 and TRBJ1-5): DVKVTQSSRYLVKRTGEKVFLECVQDMDHENMFWYRQDPGLGLRLIYFSYDVKMKEKGDIPEGYSVSREKKERFSLILESASTNQTSMYLCASSPQGQPQHFGDGTRLSIL.

The table lists this clonotype with a few counts. The rearrangement links TRBV19 to TRBJ2-1; D not resolved. The CDR3 runs 12 residues. CDR1 is LNHDA, CDR2 SQIVND, per germline (reference sequence). Trimming took off 7 bases at V and 5 bases at J, with 9 bases between the two ends. The CDR3 DNA sequence: TGTGCCAGTAATAAATGGAACAATGAGCAGTTCTTC. Protein sequence: CASNKWNNEQFF.

V usage is TRBV21-1 and J usage is TRBJ1-5. TRBV21-1 is a listed pseudogene. The CDR3 runs to 14 residues. CDR3 coding DNA: TGTGCCAGCAGCAAAATAGACAACAATCAGCCCCAGCATTTT. It codes for CASSKIDNNQPQHF.

The V call is TRBV7-9, the J call TRBJ1-4, with 7 nucleotides matching TRBD1. The ends lost 8 bases at V and 5 bases at J; junction bases unmatched: 14. In germline, CDR1 is SEHNR, CDR2 FQNEAQ (reference sequence). The CDR3 covers 16 residues. CDR3: CASRQTGRRGNEKLFF. In nucleotides, the CDR3 is TGTGCCAGCCGTCAGACAGGGCGGAGAGGGAATGAAAAACTGTTTTTT.

This clonotype was picked up many times. V usage is TRBV4-3 and J usage is TRBJ2-2; D unclear. This CDR3 has 14 residues. The germline V and J ends were trimmed by 1 base and 4 bases, with 7 bases remaining between them. Germline-derived CDR1 and CDR2 are LGHNA and YSLEER. The CDR3 spells CASSQGSATGELFF. Here the CDR3 DNA reads TGCGCCAGCAGCCAAGGTTCGGCCACCGGGGAGCTGTTTTTT.

This clonotype was detected only once. This chain uses TRBV30 with TRBJ1-2; no clear D. Per germline, CDR1 GTSNPN and CDR2 SVGIG (reference sequence). The CDR3 runs to 14 residues. Trimming shortened V by 6 bases and J by 2 bases, and 16 bases separated the two germline ends. CDR3 residues: CACLPPGRNYGYTF. Written as DNA, the CDR3 is TGTGCCTGCCTCCCGCCCGGCAGAAACTATGGCTACACCTTC.